This T cell receptor (beta chain) was sequenced during a study of HIV-infected patients and healthy controls. This CDR3 is 14 amino acids long. CDR1 and CDR2 (germline): DFQATT, SNEGSKA (reference sequence). Trimming pared 3 bases from V and 0 bases from J, leaving 9 bases between. This clonotype was detected once. Its antigen is unidentified. Alpha and beta constant-region primers primed reverse transcription of around 540 ng RNA. Alpha and beta chain libraries were made separately by chain-specific third strand synthesis with multiplexing indices. The cDNA received a 5' RACE adapter containing a random hexamer plus an SP2 sequencing primer site. Second strand DNA was synthesized using a primer at the SP2 site. Each molecule carried a 12-nucleotide identifier made of two joined random hexamers added before amplification. TCRdb processed the 5' RACE reads anew with MiXCR; each CDR3 protein has one entry. The profile shows about 16,000 distinct CDR3 sequences, just under 9.5% of them singletons.

Overall study findings and caveats: CMV-associated CDR3s mostly grew nonsignificantly during therapy, while HIV-associated CDR3s declined significantly.

Whole blood was used without fractionation, so all unsorted peripheral T cells were included. The origin of this receptor is an adult in good health. Sequencing used blood. The gene calls are TRBV20-1 and TRBJ1-3; D unclear. The CDR3 is CSASDIVSGNTIYF. The CDR3 DNA follows: TGCAGTGCTAGCGACATCGTCTCTGGAAACACCATATATTTT.